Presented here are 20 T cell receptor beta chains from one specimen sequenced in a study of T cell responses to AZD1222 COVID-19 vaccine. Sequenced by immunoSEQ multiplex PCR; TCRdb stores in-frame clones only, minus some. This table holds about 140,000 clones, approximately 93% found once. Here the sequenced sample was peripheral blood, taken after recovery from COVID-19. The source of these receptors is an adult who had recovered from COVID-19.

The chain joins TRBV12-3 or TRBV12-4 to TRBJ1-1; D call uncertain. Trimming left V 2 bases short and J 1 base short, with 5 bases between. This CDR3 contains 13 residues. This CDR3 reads CASSLKGNTEAFF. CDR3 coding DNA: TGTGCCAGCAGTTTAAAGGGGAACACTGAAGCTTTCTTT.

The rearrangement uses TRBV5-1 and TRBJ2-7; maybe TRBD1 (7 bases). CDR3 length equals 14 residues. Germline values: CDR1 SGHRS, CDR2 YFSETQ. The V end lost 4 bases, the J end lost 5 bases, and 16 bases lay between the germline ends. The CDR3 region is CASSLHRGGDEQYF. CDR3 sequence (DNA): TGCGCCAGCAGCCTCCACAGGGGAGGCGACGAGCAGTACTTC. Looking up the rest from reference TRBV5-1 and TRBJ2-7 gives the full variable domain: KAGVTQTPRYLIKTRGQQVTLSCSPISGHRSVSWYQQTPGQGLQFLFEYFSETQRNKGNFPGRFSGRQFSNSRSEMNVSTLELGDSALYLCASSLHRGGDEQYFGPGTRLTVT.

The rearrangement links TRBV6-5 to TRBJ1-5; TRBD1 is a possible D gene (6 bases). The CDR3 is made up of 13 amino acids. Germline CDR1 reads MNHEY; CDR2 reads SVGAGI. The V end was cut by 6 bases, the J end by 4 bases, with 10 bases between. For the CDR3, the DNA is TGTGCCAGCAGCCGCGACAGGAATCAGCCCCAGCATTTT. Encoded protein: CASSRDRNQPQHF.

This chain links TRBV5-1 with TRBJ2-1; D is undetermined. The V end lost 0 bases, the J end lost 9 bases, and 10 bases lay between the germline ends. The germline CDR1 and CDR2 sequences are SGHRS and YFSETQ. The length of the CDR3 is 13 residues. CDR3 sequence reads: CASSLAGVAEQFF. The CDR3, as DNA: TGCGCCAGCAGCTTGGCAGGCGTGGCTGAGCAGTTCTTC.

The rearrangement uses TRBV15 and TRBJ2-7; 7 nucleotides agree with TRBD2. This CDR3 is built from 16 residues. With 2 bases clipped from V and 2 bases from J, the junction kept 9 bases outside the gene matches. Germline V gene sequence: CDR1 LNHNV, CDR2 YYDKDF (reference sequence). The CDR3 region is CATSRSYASGTYEQYF. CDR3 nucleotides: TGTGCCACCAGCAGATCCTATGCTAGCGGAACCTACGAGCAGTACTTC.

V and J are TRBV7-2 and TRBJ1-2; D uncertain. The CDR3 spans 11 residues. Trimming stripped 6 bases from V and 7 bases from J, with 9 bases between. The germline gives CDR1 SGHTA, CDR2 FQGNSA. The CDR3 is CASSLDGGYTF. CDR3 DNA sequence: TGTGCCAGCAGTCTCGATGGTGGCTACACCTTC.

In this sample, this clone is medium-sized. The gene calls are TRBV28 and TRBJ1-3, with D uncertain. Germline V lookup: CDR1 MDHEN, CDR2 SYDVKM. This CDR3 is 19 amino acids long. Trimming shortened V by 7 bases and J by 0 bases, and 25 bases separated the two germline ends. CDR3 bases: TGTGCCAGCAAGTTGGCTGGCGAGACCTCGTATAGCTCTGGAAACACCATATATTTT. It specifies CASKLAGETSYSSGNTIYF. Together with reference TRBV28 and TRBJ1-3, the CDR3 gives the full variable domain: DVKVTQSSRYLVKRTGEKVFLECVQDMDHENMFWYRQDPGLGLRLIYFSYDVKMKEKGDIPEGYSVSREKKERFSLILESASTNQTSMYLCASKLAGETSYSSGNTIYFGEGSWLTVV.

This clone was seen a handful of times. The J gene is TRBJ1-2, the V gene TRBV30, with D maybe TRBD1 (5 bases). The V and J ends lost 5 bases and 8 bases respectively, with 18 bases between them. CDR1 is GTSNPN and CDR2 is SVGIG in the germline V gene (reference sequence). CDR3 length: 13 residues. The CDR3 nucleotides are TGTGCCTGGTCTCGAGGCCAGGGAGGCGGCTACACCTTC. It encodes CAWSRGQGGGYTF.

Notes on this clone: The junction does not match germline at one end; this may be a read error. CDR3 sequence reads: CASSLMETGELFF. The DNA of the CDR3 is TGTGCTAGCAGCTTAATGGAGACCGGGGAGCTGTTTTTT. This sequence joins TRBV7-7 and TRBJ2-2; D uncertain. CDR3 length: 13 amino acids. In germline, CDR1 is SSHAT, CDR2 FNYEAQ (reference sequence).

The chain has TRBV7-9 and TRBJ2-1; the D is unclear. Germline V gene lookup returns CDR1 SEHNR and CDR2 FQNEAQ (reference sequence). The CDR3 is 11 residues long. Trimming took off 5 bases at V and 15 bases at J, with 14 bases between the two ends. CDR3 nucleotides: TGTGCCAGCAGCGTCACGATTTCCCTGTTCTTC. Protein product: CASSVTISLFF.

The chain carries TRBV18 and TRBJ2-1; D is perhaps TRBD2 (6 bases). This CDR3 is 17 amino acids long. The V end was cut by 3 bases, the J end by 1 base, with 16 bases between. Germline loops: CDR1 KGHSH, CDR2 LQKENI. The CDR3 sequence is CASSPPVTSLSYNEQFF. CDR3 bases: TGTGCCAGCTCACCCCCTGTCACTAGCCTTTCCTACAATGAGCAGTTCTTC.

The CDR3 sequence: CASSRRDRANYGYTF. The CDR3 DNA reads as TGTGCCAGCAGTAGACGGGACAGGGCTAACTATGGCTACACCTTC. V and J are TRBV6-5 and TRBJ1-2, with 9 bases matching TRBD1. V lost 5 bases, J lost 0 bases, and 4 bases stayed unmatched. This CDR3 is 15 amino acids long. Germline V gene lookup returns CDR1 MNHEY and CDR2 SVGAGI.

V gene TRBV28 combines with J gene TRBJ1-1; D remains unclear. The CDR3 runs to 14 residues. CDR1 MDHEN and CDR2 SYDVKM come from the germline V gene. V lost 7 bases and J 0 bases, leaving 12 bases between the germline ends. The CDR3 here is CASNPTDLNTEAFF. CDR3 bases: TGTGCCAGCAACCCGACGGATTTGAACACTGAAGCTTTCTTT.

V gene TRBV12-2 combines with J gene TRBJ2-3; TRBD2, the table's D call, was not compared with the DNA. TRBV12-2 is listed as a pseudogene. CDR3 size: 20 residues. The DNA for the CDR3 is TGTGCAAGTCGCTTATGGGCGCTAGCGGGAGTATATAGGGGCACAGATACGCAGTATTTT. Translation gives CASRLWALAGVYRGTDTQYF.

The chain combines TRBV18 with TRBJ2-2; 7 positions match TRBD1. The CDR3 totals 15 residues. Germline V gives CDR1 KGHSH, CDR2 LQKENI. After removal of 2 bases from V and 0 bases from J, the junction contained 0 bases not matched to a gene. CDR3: CASSPDRANTGELFF. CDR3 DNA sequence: TGTGCCAGCTCACCAGACAGGGCGAACACCGGGGAGCTGTTTTTT. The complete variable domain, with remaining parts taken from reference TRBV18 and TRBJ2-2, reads NAGVMQNPRHLVRRRGQEARLRCSPMKGHSHVYWYRQLPEEGLKFMVYLQKENIIDESGMPKERFSAEFPKEGPSILRIQQVVRGDSAAYFCASSPDRANTGELFFGEGSRLTVL.

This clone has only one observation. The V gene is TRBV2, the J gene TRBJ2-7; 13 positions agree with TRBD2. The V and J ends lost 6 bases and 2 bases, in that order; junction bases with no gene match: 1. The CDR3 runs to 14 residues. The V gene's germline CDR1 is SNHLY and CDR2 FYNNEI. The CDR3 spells CASRGLAGTYEQYF. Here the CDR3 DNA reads TGTGCCAGCAGGGGACTAGCGGGGACCTACGAGCAGTACTTC.

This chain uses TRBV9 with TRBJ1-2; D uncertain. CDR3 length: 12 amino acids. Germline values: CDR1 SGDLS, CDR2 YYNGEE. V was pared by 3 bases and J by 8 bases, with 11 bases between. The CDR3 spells CASSGDPSGYTF. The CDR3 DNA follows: TGTGCCAGCAGCGGAGACCCATCGGGCTACACCTTC. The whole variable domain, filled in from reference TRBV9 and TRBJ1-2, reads DSGVTQTPKHLITATGQRVTLRCSPRSGDLSVYWYQQSLDQGLQFLIQYYNGEERAKGNILERFSAQQFPDLHSELNLSSLELGDSALYFCASSGDPSGYTFGSGTRLTVV.

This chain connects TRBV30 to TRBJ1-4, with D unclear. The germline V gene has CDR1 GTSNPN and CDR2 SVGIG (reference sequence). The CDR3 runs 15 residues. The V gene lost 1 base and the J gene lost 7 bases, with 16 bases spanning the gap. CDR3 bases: TGTGCCTGGAGTGAAGGGAGCGGGTTATCTGAAAAACTGTTTTTT. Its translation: CAWSEGSGLSEKLFF.

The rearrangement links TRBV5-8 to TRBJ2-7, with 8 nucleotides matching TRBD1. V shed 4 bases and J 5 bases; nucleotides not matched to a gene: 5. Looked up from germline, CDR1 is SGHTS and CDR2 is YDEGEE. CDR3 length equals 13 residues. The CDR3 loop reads CASSQDRVNEQYF. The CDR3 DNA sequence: TGTGCCAGCAGCCAGGACAGGGTTAACGAGCAGTACTTC. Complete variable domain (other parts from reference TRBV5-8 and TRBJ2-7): EAGVTQSPTHLIKTRGQQATLRCSPISGHTSVYWYQQALGLGLQFLLWYDEGEERNRGNFPPRFSGRQFPNYSSELNVNALELEDSALYLCASSQDRVNEQYFGPGTRLTVT.

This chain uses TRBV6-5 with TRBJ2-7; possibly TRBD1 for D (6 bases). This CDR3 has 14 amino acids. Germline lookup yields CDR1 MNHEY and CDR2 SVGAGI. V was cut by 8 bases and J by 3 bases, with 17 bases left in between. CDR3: CASVETRGGYEQYF. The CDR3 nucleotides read TGTGCCAGCGTAGAGACCAGGGGTGGCTACGAGCAGTACTTC.